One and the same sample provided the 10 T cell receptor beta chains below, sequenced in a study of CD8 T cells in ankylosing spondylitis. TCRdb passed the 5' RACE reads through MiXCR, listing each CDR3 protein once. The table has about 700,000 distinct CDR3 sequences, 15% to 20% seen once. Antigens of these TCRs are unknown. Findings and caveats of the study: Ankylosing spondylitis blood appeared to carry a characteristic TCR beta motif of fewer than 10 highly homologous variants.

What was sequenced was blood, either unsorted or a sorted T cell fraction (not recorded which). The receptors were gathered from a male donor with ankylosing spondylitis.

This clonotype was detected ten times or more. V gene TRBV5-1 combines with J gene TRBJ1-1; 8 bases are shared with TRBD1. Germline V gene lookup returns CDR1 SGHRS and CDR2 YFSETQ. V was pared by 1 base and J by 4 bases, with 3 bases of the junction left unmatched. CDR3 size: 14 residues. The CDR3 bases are TGCGCCAGCAGCTTGCGACAGGGGAGCACTGAAGCTTTCTTT. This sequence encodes CASSLRQGSTEAFF.

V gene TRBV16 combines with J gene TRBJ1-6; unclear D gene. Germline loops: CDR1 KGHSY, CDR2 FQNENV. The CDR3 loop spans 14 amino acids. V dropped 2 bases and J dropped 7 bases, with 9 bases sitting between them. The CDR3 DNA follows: TGTGCCAGCAGCCAACTAAGGAAAAATTCACCCCTCCACTTT. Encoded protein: CASSQLRKNSPLHF.

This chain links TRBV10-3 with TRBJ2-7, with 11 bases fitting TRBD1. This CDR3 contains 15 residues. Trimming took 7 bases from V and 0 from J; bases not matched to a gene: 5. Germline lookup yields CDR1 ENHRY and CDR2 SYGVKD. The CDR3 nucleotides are TGTGCCATCAAGGTAGGGACAGGGGGCTCCTACGAGCAGTACTTC. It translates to CAIKVGTGGSYEQYF.

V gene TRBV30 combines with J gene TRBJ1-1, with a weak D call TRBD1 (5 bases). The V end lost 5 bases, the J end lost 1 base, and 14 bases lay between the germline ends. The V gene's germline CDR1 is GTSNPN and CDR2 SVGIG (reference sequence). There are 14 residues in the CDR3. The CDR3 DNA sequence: TGTGCCTGGTTGGGGGAGAATACGAACACTGAAGCTTTCTTT. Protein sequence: CAWLGENTNTEAFF.

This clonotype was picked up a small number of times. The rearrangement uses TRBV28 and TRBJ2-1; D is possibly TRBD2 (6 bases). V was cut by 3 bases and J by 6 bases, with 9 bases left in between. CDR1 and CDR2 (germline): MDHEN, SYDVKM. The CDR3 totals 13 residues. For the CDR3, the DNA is TGTGCCAGCAGTTTGCGGGGTCTCAATGAGCAGTTCTTC. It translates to CASSLRGLNEQFF. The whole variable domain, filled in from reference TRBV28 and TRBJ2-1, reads DVKVTQSSRYLVKRTGEKVFLECVQDMDHENMFWYRQDPGLGLRLIYFSYDVKMKEKGDIPEGYSVSREKKERFSLILESASTNQTSMYLCASSLRGLNEQFFGPGTRLTVL.

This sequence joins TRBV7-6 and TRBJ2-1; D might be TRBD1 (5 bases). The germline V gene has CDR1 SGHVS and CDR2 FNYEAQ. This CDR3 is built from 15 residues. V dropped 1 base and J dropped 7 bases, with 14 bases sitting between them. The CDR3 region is CASSLGMGPGNEQFF. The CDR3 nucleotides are TGTGCCAGCAGCTTAGGAATGGGGCCTGGAAATGAGCAGTTCTTC. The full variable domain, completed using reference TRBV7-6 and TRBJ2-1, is GAGVSQSPRYKVTKRGQDVALRCDPISGHVSLYWYRQALGQGPEFLTYFNYEAQQDKSGLPNDRFSAERPEGSISTLTIQRTEQRDSAMYRCASSLGMGPGNEQFFGPGTRLTVL.

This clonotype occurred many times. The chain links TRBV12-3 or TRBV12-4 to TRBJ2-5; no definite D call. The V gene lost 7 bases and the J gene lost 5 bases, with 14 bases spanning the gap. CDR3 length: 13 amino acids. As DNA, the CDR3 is TGTGCCAGCACCACGGACGCGCGGGAGACCCAGTACTTC. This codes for CASTTDARETQYF.

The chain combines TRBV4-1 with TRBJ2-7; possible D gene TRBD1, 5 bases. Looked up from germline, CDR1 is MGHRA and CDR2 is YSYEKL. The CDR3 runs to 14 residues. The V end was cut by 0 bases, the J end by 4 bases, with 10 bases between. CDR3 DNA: TGCGCCAGCAGCCAAGATGGGGCAGATTACGAGCAGTACTTC. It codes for CASSQDGADYEQYF.

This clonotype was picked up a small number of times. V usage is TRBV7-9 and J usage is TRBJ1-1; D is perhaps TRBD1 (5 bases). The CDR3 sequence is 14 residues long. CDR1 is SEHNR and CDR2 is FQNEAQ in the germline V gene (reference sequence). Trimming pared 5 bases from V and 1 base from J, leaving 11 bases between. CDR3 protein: CASSPAGENTEAFF. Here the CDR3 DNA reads TGTGCCAGCAGCCCGGCGGGGGAGAACACTGAAGCTTTCTTT.

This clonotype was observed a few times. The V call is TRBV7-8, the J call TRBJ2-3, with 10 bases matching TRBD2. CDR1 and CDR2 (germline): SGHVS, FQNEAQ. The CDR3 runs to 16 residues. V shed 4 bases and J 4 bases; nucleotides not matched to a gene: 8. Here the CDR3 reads CASSSLSSGSPDTQYF. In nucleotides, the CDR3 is TGTGCCAGCAGCTCCCTTTCTAGCGGGAGTCCAGATACGCAGTATTTT.